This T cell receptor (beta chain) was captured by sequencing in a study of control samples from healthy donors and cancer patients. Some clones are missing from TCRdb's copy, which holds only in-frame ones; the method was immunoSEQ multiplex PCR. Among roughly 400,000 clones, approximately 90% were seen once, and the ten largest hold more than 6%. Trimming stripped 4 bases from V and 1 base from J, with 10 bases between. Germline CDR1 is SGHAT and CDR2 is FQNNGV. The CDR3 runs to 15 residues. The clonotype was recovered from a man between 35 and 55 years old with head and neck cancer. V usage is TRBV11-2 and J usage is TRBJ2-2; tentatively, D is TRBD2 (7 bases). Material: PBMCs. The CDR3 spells CASSSRGLNTGELFF. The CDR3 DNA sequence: TGTGCCAGCAGCTCGCGGGGGCTGAACACCGGGGAGCTGTTTTTT.